This TCR beta chain was identified during a study of read filtering for tumor transcriptome and immune sequencing. The study's findings and limits: IR-seq and RNA-seq agreed better without single-read clonotypes. Roughly 80% of IR-seq clonotypes had one read, totaling approximately 3.3% of reads; RNA-seq: roughly 76% and 46%. The CD138-negative fraction was mixed bone marrow immune cells, not pure T cells.

Molecular barcoded adaptors covering alpha/delta and beta/gamma chains were used on 400 ng RNA. TCRdb used MiXCR to reprocess the reads, holding one entry per CDR3 protein. The profile shows tens of thousands of distinct CDR3 sequences, 14% of them singletons. CDR1 is SGHRS, CDR2 YFSETQ, per germline. This CDR3 comprises 11 residues. The V gene lost 5 bases and the J gene lost 5 bases, with 8 bases spanning the gap. This clonotype was counted between two and nine times. Its antigen is as yet unknown. At the time of active disease, bone marrow was collected from every patient. The receptor comes from a donor aged 40 or older with multiple myeloma. Sequencing was done on a sample of a population of CD138-negative cells sorted from bone marrow. The chain joins TRBV5-1 to TRBJ2-7; no definite D call. The CDR3: CASSEQNEQYF. For the CDR3, the DNA is TGCGCCAGCAGTGAACAGAACGAGCAGTACTTC.